Presented here are 10 T cell receptor beta chains from one specimen sequenced in a study of radiation and T cells in renal cell carcinoma (dated by TCRdb to about 2020). The time point label on this specimen signifies: blood 2 weeks post-SBRT. The treatment or condition label of this sample denotes: 15 Gy SBRT to primary tumor, nephrectomy 4 weeks later. The library came from the immunoSEQ multiplex PCR assay. This immuneACCESS table, as held by TCRdb, lists in-frame sequences with V and J called but not all clones. Of the missing ones, under half trace to an unresolved V gene in checked studies; the others have no known cause. The sample includes around 86,000 clones, with 80% to 90% observed a single time. About 23% of the sample comes from the top ten. The sample here was blood, taken from a patient whose treatment included radiotherapy and nephrectomy. Source of these receptors: a woman between 50 and 59 years old with renal cell carcinoma.

V gene TRBV11-3 combines with J gene TRBJ2-5, with D uncertain. Germline CDR1 reads SGHNT; CDR2 reads YENEEA. The CDR3 is 13 residues long. Trimming shortened V by 4 bases and J by 2 bases, and 8 bases separated the two germline ends. The CDR3 nucleotides read TGTGCCAGCAGCTCACCTGTACAAGAGACCCAGTACTTC. Its translation is CASSSPVQETQYF.

The V and J genes are TRBV2 and TRBJ1-2, with a possible D match to TRBD1 (5 bases). This CDR3 has 14 residues. With 6 bases removed from V and 0 bases from J, the gap between germline ends came to 11 bases. Germline-derived CDR1 and CDR2 are SNHLY and FYNNEI. CDR3 sequence reads: CASRPGGTNYGYTF. Written as DNA, the CDR3 is TGTGCCAGCAGGCCGGGGGGAACTAACTATGGCTACACCTTC.

This clone turned up a few times. V is TRBV7-9 and J is TRBJ2-2, with 8 bases identical to TRBD1. In germline, CDR1 is SEHNR, CDR2 FQNEAQ (reference sequence). This CDR3 region has 16 residues. Trimming at V came to 5 bases and at J to 5 bases, leaving 10 bases not matched to a gene. The CDR3 region is CASSPGRQGWTGELFF. CDR3 DNA: TGTGCCAGCAGCCCAGGCCGACAGGGGTGGACCGGGGAGCTGTTTTTT.

The rearrangement joins TRBV5-1 to TRBJ2-6; D is ambiguous. Germline V CDR1 and CDR2: SGHRS, YFSETQ. This CDR3 has 15 residues. With 0 bases removed from V and 0 bases from J, the gap between germline ends came to 4 bases. Written as DNA, the CDR3 is TGCGCCAGCAGCTTGGTGTCCTCTGGGGCCAACGTCCTGACTTTC. Translation gives CASSLVSSGANVLTF.

Here the CDR3 DNA reads TGTGCCACCAGCAGTTTGGTCTACAATGAGCAGTTCTTC. This translates into CATSSLVYNEQFF. The genes are TRBV15 and TRBJ2-1; no reliable D call. The CDR3 contains 13 residues. Germline lookup yields CDR1 LNHNV and CDR2 YYDKDF (reference sequence). Trimming took 3 bases from V and 3 from J, leaving 6 bases between them. Full variable domain (outside the CDR3, taken from reference TRBV15 and TRBJ2-1): DAMVIQNPRYQVTQFGKPVTLSCSQTLNHNVMYWYQQKSSQAPKLLFHYYDKDFNNEADTPDNFQSRRPNTSFCFLDIRSPGLGDTAMYLCATSSLVYNEQFFGPGTRLTVL.

The rearrangement joins TRBV15 to TRBJ2-7; no reliable D call. CDR1 is LNHNV and CDR2 is YYDKDF in the germline V gene (reference sequence). V dropped 1 base and J dropped 1 base, with 17 bases sitting between them. This CDR3 is 17 amino acids long. The CDR3 nucleotides read TGTGCCACCAGCAGAGTCGGCGTCCTGACCTCTTCCTACGAGCAGTACTTC. It specifies CATSRVGVLTSSYEQYF.

V is TRBV5-1 and J is TRBJ2-7; maybe TRBD2 (6 bases). The length of the CDR3 is 15 residues. V lost 4 bases and J 6 bases, leaving 20 bases between the germline ends. Per the germline V gene, CDR1 is SGHRS and CDR2 is YFSETQ. CDR3 in amino acids: CASSPDSGESAEQYF. As DNA, the CDR3 is TGCGCCAGCAGCCCGGACTCGGGAGAATCGGCCGAGCAGTACTTC.

The chain couples TRBV27 to TRBJ1-6; 9 positions match TRBD1. Per the germline V gene, CDR1 is MNHEY and CDR2 is SMNVEV (reference sequence). This CDR3 has 14 amino acids. V gave up 8 bases and J gave up 7 bases; unmatched junction bases: 6. This chain's CDR3 is CASLPGTGNSPLHF. In DNA form, the CDR3 reads TGTGCCAGCTTACCCGGGACAGGGAATTCACCCCTCCACTTT.

The chain uses TRBV7-2 and TRBJ1-5, with 8 positions matching TRBD1. This CDR3 is built from 16 residues. V was clipped by 1 base and J by 3 bases; unmatched bases: 5. The germline V gene has CDR1 SGHTA and CDR2 FQGNSA. The CDR3: CASSLVPGGYNQPQHF. CDR3 bases: TGTGCCAGCAGCTTAGTTCCAGGGGGCTACAATCAGCCCCAGCATTTT.

The rearrangement uses TRBV9 and TRBJ1-3; maybe TRBD1 (5 bases). Trimming removed 0 bases from V and 1 base from J, with 8 bases in between. The CDR3 length is 15 residues. Looked up from germline, CDR1 is SGDLS and CDR2 is YYNGEE. CDR3 residues: CASSVGAGSGNTIYF. DNA of the CDR3: TGTGCCAGCAGCGTAGGGGCAGGGTCTGGAAACACCATATATTTT.